Included here is one T cell receptor (beta chain) sequence, with context. What it binds is unknown. This sample is part of a study of T cell responses to AZD1222 COVID-19 vaccine. About the research overall: Doses given second, at about 4 or about 12 weeks, were pooled. General study findings and limits: Reports indicate that nearly half of spike-specific TCRs are directed at unmutated variant regions.

Sequencing was performed with immunoSEQ multiplex PCR; in TCRdb, only in-frame clones are kept and a portion is missing. The repertoire includes tens of thousands of clones, roughly 90% of them detected once, and roughly 4.8% sits in the top ten. The source of this sequence is an adult in good health. The sample consisted of peripheral blood, taken on day 0 of AZD1222 vaccination.

The chain's CDR3 is CASSLSRDRANYGYTF. In DNA, the CDR3 is TGTGCCAGCAGCTTGTCCCGGGACAGGGCTAACTATGGCTACACCTTC. V is TRBV5-4 and J is TRBJ1-2; TRBD1 agrees at 9 bases. The CDR3 extends over 16 amino acids. The V gene's germline CDR1 is SGHNT and CDR2 YYREEE (reference sequence). V lost 1 base and J lost 0; bases outside the gene matches: 4.